Listed below are T cell receptor beta chains from one sample, sequenced in a study of sequential checkpoint blockade in melanoma. Sequencing used immunoSEQ multiplex PCR; TCRdb keeps in-frame clones, though not all of them. The sample lists around 11,000 clones, about 50% occurring once. The sample consisted of CD8+ T cells sorted from blood (inferred from file names), taken from a patient given nivolumab and ipilimumab in sequence. These receptors came from a human donor with melanoma. CDR3s include the opening cysteine and the closing phenylalanine or tryptophan. Each record gives: D gene, V gene, clone size, J gene, CDR3 protein, CDR3 DNA. D genes are given only for firm matches. A row's size may be missing; if present it is once, few, many or a size class.

>.|TRBV27|.|TRBJ2-1
CASSLSGEQFF
TGTGCCAGCAGTTTATCCGGGGAGCAGTTCTTC
>TRBD2|TRBV19|.|TRBJ2-7
CASSASSGRLYEQYF
TGTGCCAGTAGTGCCTCTAGCGGGAGACTCTACGAGCAGTACTTC
>.|TRBV2|.|TRBJ2-7
CASSGQTENYEQYF
TGTGCCAGCAGTGGACAGACCGAAAACTACGAGCAGTACTTC
>TRBD2|TRBV7-2|few|TRBJ2-7
CASSAEGLADYEQYF
TGTGCCAGCAGCGCCGAGGGACTAGCAGACTACGAGCAGTACTTC
>.|TRBV7-8|few|TRBJ2-7
CASSLVGSREQYF
TGTGCCAGCAGCCTAGTGGGTTCGAGGGAGCAGTACTTC
>.|TRBV7-9|few|TRBJ2-2
CASSLVAGTGELFF
TGTGCCAGCAGCTTAGTGGCGGGGACCGGGGAGCTGTTTTTT
>TRBD2|TRBV28|.|TRBJ2-1
CASRIAGPYNEQFF
TGTGCCAGCAGAATAGCGGGGCCCTACAATGAGCAGTTCTTC
>TRBD2|TRBV27|few|TRBJ2-3
CASSSPGLASTDTQYF
TGTGCCAGCAGTTCGCCGGGACTAGCGAGCACAGATACGCAGTATTTT
>.|TRBV11-3|few|TRBJ2-7
CASSPGPGAPYWEQYF
TGTGCCAGCAGCCCAGGGCCCGGCGCGCCCTACTGGGAGCAGTACTTC
>TRBD1|TRBV6-5|.|TRBJ2-7
CASSATGFGEQYF
TGTGCCAGCAGCGCGACAGGGTTTGGGGAGCAGTACTTC
>.|TRBV6-6|.|TRBJ1-1
CASSQGWNTEAFF
TGTGCCAGCAGTCAGGGTTGGAACACTGAAGCTTTCTTT
>.|TRBV28|.|TRBJ1-5
CASSLAGGNQPQHF
TGTGCCAGCAGTTTGGCAGGGGGCAATCAGCCCCAGCATTTT
>.|TRBV13|.|TRBJ2-7
CASSRGDISLYEQYF
TGTGCCAGCAGCAGAGGGGACATTTCACTCTACGAGCAGTACTTC
>.|TRBV7-8|.|TRBJ2-7
CASSLAGGFSYEQYF
TGTGCCAGCAGCTTAGCGGGAGGATTCTCCTACGAGCAGTACTTC
>.|TRBV6-9|.|TRBJ2-7
CASSYLQGSIEQYF
TGTGCCAGCAGTTACCTACAGGGTAGCATAGAGCAGTACTTC
>TRBD2|TRBV11-2|.|TRBJ2-1
CASSPPGTSVPNEQFF
TGTGCCAGCAGCCCTCCAGGGACTAGCGTCCCCAATGAGCAGTTCTTC
>TRBD1|TRBV7-6|.|TRBJ2-1
CASSPYRGSEQFF
TGTGCCAGCAGCCCCTACAGGGGGAGTGAGCAGTTCTTC
>TRBD1|TRBV6-5|few|TRBJ1-2
CASRTGGLGYTF
TGTGCCAGCAGGACAGGGGGTCTGGGCTACACCTTC
>TRBD2|TRBV30|.|TRBJ2-1
CAWRGDSGAYNEQFF
TGTGCCTGGAGGGGGGATAGCGGGGCTTACAATGAGCAGTTCTTC
>.|TRBV28|few|TRBJ1-4
CASSLLLRTNEKLFF
TGTGCCAGCAGTTTACTGCTGCGGACTAATGAAAAACTGTTTTTT
>TRBD1|TRBV18|.|TRBJ2-3
CASSLGQGPTDTQYF
TGTGCCAGCTCACTGGGACAGGGACCCACAGATACGCAGTATTTT
>.|TRBV5-8|.|TRBJ2-7
CASSAEEEGGYEQYF
TGTGCCAGCAGCGCCGAGGAGGAAGGGGGCTACGAGCAGTACTTC
>TRBD2|TRBV6-5|few|TRBJ2-2
CASSYELAGWGELFF
TGTGCCAGCAGTTATGAGCTAGCGGGTTGGGGGGAGCTGTTTTTT
>.|TRBV7-8|.|TRBJ2-7
CASSLSGLNYEQYF
TGTGCCAGCAGTTTGTCGGGACTCAACTACGAGCAGTACTTC
>TRBD2|TRBV7-6|.|TRBJ2-2
CASSPTGGGTGELFF
TGTGCCAGCAGCCCTACCGGGGGAGGGACCGGGGAGCTGTTTTTT
>TRBD1|TRBV7-9|.|TRBJ1-2
CASSRPGQGWVTDGYTF
TGTGCCAGCAGCCGTCCGGGACAGGGTTGGGTTACTGATGGCTACACCTTC
>TRBD2|TRBV27|few|TRBJ2-1
CASSLLLAGANEQFF
TGTGCCAGCAGTTTATTGCTAGCGGGAGCGAATGAGCAGTTCTTC